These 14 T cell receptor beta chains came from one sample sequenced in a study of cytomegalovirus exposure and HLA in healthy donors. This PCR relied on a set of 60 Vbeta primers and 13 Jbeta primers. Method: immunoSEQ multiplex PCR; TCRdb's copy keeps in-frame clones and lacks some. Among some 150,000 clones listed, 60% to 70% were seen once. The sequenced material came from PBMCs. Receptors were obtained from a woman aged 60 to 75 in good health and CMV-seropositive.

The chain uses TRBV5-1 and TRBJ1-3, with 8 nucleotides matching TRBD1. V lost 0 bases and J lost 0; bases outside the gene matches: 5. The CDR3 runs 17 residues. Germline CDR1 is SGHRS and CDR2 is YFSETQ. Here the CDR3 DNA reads TGCGCCAGCAGCTTGGGTGATACAGGGGGCTCTGGAAACACCATATATTTT. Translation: CASSLGDTGGSGNTIYF.

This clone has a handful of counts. CDR3 region: CASKGLAGMGSYNEQFF. The CDR3 DNA reads as TGTGCCAGTAAGGGACTAGCGGGAATGGGGTCCTACAATGAGCAGTTCTTC. This chain joins TRBV19 and TRBJ2-1; 13 nucleotides line up with TRBD2. The CDR3 runs to 17 residues. The J segment lost 1 base and the V segment lost 7 bases, leaving 7 bases of the junction unmatched. The V gene's germline CDR1 is LNHDA and CDR2 SQIVND (reference sequence).

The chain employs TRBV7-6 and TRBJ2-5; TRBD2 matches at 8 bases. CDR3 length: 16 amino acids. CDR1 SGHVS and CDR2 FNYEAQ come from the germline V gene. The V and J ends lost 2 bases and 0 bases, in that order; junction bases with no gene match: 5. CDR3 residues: CASSLRASGYQETQYF. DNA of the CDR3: TGTGCCAGCAGCTTAAGGGCTAGCGGGTACCAAGAGACCCAGTACTTC.

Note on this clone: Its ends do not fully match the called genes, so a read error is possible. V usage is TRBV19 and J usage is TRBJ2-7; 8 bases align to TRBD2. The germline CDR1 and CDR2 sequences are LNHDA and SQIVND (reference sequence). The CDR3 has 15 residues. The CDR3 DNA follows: TGTGCCAGTAGTATACTCCGGGAGGGTTCCTGCGAGCAGTACTTC. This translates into CASSILREGSCEQYF.

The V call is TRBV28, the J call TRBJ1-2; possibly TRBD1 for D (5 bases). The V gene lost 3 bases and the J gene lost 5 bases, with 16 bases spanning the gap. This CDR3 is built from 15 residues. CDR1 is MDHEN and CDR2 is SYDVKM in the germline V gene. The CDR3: CASSFFAPGIYGYTF. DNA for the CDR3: TGTGCCAGCAGTTTTTTCGCCCCAGGGATATATGGCTACACCTTC.

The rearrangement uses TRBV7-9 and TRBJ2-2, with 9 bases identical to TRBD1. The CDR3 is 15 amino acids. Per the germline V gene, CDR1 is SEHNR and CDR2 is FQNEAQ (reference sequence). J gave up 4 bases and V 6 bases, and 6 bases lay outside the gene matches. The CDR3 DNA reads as TGTGCCAGCAGACCCGGGACAGGGCGCACCGGGGAGCTGTTTTTT. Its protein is CASRPGTGRTGELFF.

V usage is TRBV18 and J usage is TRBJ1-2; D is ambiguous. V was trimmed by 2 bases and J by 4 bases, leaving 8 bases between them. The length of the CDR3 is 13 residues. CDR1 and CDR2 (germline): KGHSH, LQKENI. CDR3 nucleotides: TGTGCCAGCTCACCAGTAGGAGCCTATGGCTACACCTTC. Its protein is CASSPVGAYGYTF. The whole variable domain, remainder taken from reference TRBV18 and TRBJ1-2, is NAGVMQNPRHLVRRRGQEARLRCSPMKGHSHVYWYRQLPEEGLKFMVYLQKENIIDESGMPKERFSAEFPKEGPSILRIQQVVRGDSAAYFCASSPVGAYGYTFGSGTRLTVV.

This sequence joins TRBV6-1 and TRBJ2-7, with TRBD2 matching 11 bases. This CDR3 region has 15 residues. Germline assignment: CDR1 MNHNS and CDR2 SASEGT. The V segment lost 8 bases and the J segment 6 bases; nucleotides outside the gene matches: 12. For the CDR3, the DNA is TGTGCCAGCTCCCGGGGGACTAGCGGTCGGGGCGAGCAGTACTTC. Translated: CASSRGTSGRGEQYF.

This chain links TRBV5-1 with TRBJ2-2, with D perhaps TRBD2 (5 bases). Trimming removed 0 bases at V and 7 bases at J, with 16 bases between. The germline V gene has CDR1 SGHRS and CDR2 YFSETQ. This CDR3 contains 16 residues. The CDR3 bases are TGCGCCAGCAGCTTGGTCCTGGGGTCGGCGGGCGGGGAGCTGTTTTTT. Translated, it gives CASSLVLGSAGGELFF.

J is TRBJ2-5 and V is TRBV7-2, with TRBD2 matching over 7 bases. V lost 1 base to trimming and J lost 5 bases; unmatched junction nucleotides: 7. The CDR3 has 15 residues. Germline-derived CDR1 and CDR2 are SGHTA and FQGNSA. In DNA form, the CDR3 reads TGTGCCAGCAGCTTAGGGGTAACTAGCGTTGAGACCCAGTACTTC. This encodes CASSLGVTSVETQYF.

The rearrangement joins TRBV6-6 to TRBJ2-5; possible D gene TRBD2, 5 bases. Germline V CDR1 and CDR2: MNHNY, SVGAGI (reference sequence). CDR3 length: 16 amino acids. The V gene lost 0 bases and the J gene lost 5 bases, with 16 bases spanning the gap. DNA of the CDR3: TGTGCCAGCAGTTACTCAGCGGTTCCTCCCTGGGAGACCCAGTACTTC. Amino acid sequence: CASSYSAVPPWETQYF.

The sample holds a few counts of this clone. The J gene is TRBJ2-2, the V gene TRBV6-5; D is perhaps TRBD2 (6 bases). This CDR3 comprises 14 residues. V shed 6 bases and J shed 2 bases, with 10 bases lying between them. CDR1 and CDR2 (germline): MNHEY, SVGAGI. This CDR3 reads CASSAGLNTGELFF. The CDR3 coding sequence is TGTGCCAGCAGCGCGGGACTCAACACCGGGGAGCTGTTTTTT.

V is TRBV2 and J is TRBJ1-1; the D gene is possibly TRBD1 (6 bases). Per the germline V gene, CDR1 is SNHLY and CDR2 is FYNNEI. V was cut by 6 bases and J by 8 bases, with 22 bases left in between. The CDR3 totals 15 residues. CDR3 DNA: TGTGCCAGCAGGAGGGAGTACAGGGTGAACGCAGAAGCTTTCTTT. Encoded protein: CASRREYRVNAEAFF.

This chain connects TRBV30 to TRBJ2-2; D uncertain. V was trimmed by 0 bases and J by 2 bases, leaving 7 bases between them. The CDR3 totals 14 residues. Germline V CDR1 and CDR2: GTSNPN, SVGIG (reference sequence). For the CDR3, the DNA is TGTGCCTGGAGTGTCTCTCCCAACACCGGGGAGCTGTTTTTT. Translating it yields CAWSVSPNTGELFF.